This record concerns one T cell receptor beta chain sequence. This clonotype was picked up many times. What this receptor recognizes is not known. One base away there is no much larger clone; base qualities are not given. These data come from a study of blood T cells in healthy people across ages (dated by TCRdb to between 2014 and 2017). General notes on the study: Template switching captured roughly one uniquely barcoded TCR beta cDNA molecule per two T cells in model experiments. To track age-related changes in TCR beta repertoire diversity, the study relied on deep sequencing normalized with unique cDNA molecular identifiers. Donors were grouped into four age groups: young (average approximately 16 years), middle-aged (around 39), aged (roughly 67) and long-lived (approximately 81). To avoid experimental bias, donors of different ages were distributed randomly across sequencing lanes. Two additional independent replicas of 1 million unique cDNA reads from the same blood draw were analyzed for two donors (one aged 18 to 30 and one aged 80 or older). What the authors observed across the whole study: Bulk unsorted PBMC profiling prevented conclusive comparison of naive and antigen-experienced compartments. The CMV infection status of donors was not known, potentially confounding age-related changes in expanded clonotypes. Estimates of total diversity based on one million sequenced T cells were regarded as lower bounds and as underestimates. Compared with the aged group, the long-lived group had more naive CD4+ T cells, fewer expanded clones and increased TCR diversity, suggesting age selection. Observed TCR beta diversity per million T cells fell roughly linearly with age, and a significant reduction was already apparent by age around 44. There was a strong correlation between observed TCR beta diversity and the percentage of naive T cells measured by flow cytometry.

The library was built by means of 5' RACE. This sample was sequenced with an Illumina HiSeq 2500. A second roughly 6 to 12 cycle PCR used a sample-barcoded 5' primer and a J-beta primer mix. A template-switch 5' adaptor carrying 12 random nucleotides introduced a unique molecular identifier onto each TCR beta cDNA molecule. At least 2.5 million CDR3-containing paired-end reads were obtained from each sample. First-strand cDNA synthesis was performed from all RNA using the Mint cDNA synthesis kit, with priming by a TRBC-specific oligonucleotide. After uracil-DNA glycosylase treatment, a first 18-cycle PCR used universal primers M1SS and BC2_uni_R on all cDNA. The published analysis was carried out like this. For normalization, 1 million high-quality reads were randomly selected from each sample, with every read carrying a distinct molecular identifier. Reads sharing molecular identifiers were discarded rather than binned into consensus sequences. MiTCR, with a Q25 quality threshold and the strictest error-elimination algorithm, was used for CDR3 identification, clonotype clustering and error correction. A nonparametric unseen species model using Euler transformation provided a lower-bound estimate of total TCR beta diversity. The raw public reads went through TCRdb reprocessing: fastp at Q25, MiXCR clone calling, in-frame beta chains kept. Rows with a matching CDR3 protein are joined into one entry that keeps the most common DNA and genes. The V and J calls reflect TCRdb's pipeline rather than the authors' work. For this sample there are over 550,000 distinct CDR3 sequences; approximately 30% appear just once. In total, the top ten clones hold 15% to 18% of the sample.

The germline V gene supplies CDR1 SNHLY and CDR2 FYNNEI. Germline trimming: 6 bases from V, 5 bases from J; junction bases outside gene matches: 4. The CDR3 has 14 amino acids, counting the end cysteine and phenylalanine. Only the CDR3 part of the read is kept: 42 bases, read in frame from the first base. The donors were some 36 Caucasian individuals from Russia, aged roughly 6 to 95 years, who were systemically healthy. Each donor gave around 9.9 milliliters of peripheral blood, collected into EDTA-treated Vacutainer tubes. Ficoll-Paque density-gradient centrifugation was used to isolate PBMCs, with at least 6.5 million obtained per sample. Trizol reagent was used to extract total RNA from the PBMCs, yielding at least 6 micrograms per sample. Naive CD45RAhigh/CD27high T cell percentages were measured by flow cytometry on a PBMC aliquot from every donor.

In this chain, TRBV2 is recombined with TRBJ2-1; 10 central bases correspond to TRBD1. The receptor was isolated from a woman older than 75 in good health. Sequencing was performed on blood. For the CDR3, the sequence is CASSRDRGDNEQFF. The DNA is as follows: TGTGCCAGCAGCCGGGACAGGGGTGACAATGAGCAGTTCTTC.